This entry describes one T cell receptor beta chain. No antigen is known for it. Per the germline V gene, CDR1 is SNHLY and CDR2 is FYNNEI. The V end was cut by 2 bases, the J end by 4 bases, with 11 bases between. This CDR3 is 14 amino acids long. These data belong to a study of T cell responses to AZD1222 COVID-19 vaccine. Study at large: Researchers grouped second doses given at about 4 or about 12 weeks into one pool.

Using immunoSEQ multiplex PCR, the repertoire was profiled, and TCRdb retains in-frame clones only, with some absent. The sample holds 100,000 or so clones; roughly 87% are singletons and the top ten take approximately 3%. Findings and limits, study-wide: Baseline antibody screening turned up just a handful of seropositive AZD1222 recipients.

The receptor was isolated from an adult in good health. The sequencing used peripheral blood, collected on day 0 of AZD1222 vaccination. V and J are TRBV2 and TRBJ1-2; tentatively, D is TRBD1 (5 bases). The CDR3 DNA reads as TGTGCCAGCAGTGAAAGAGGGGCTAGCTATGGCTACACCTTC. Translation: CASSERGASYGYTF.